The T cell receptor (beta chain) described here comes from a study of cytomegalovirus exposure and HLA in healthy donors. General observations from the study: Cytomegalovirus status was reportedly diagnosed by the classifier with high specificity and sensitivity.

CDR1 is MNHEY and CDR2 is SVGAGI in the germline V gene. There are 14 residues in the CDR3. Germline trimming cut 6 bases from V and 6 bases from J; bases unmatched to any gene: 5. As concerns this clone: Its antigen is currently unknown.

PCR used 60 Vbeta primers and 13 Jbeta primers. Method: immunoSEQ multiplex PCR; TCRdb's copy keeps in-frame clones and lacks some. This sample has around 200,000 clones, with over 70% found just once. The source material was PBMCs. The sequence was collected from a woman aged 18-29 years in good health and CMV-seronegative. V is TRBV6-5 and J is TRBJ1-6, with 7 bases lining up with TRBD1. The CDR3 DNA reads as TGTGCCAGCAGACCCGGGACAGCTAATTCACCCCTCCACTTT. It codes for CASRPGTANSPLHF.